Described below is a single TCR beta chain sequence and its context. Many counts were recorded for this clone. What this receptor recognizes is not known. Per-nucleotide qualities are absent, and no much larger clonotype sits a single base away. TCRbeta CDR3 regions were amplified from genomic DNA by means of the immunoSEQ Assay, a bias-controlled multiplex PCR. Regarding the original processing steps: The number of nucleated cells in each sample was estimated by amplification of reference gene primers within the assay. To quantify the absolute abundance of each unique TCRbeta CDR3 rearrangement, sequence reads were collapsed and filtered. For each sample, productive Simpson clonality was calculated by taking the square root of Simpson's diversity index across productive rearrangements. As stored in TCRdb, this immuneACCESS dataset retains in-frame rearrangements with V and J assigned. A fraction of the clones does not appear; measured against another copy, unresolved V genes explain less than half of the discrepancy, and the remainder lacks a known reason. V, J and clone size are those of that table, while D and trimming were read from the DNA. The sample table shows roughly 100,000 clones, and 86% are seen once. In total, the top ten clones hold 25% of the sample.

This record belongs to a study of blood T cell repertoires in COVID-19 (dated by TCRdb to between 2020 and 2021). The study in broad terms: Samples from collaborators originated in the United States, Italy and Spain and spanned both the acute and convalescent phases of COVID-19. Deeply sampled blood TCRbeta repertoires from subjects exposed to, actively infected with, or recovered from COVID-19 were included in the dataset. The material from the prospective study consisted of cDNA or gDNA derived from T cells, B-cell-depleted T cells, or PBMCs. A freely available public database, intended as a resource for researchers studying the immune response to SARS-CoV-2, is where the repertoires were released. Nearly every sample came with metadata listing a de-identified subject ID, COVID-19 status, age in years and sex. Samples were obtained from the ongoing ImmuneRACE study (first 160 participants) and from over 1,000 subjects provided by 6 global collaborators. Where HLA class I and class II types were available, the types were taken from metadata supplied by the sample provider, not from assay-based typing.

The collaborating institutions used their own protocols to collect whole blood in K2EDTA tubes. For TCRbeta analysis, collaborators shipped samples in one of three forms: frozen whole blood, isolated PBMCs, or DNA extracted from either of those sample types. For CDR1 and CDR2, the germline V gene lists SGDLS and YYNGEE. Inclusive of the bounding cysteine and phenylalanine, the CDR3 is 13 residues long. Solely the CDR3 DNA is kept, with 39 bases framed from the first base. V drops 3 bases and J drops 2 bases, leaving 9 bases in between. Findings and caveats that apply to the study as a whole: The quantity of clinical and demographic metadata differed by source and by participant and was supplied without curation.

The sequence was collected from a human donor in a cohort sampled during active COVID-19. Sequenced input: peripheral blood. Recombination linked TRBV9 to TRBJ2-7, with the D gene too uncertain to name. The DNA sequence is given as TGTGCCAGCAGCGCAGGTTCCGCCTACGAGCAGTACTTC. Its translation reads: CASSAGSAYEQYF.